The rows below give T cell receptor beta chains drawn from one sample of a study of post-analysis software for immune sequencing data. TCRdb passed the PCR reads through MiXCR, listing each CDR3 protein once. This repertoire shows 800,000 to 950,000 distinct CDR3 sequences, 53% found once; its top ten account for under 6%. The sequenced sample consisted of blood. Every receptor here comes from a girl aged 10 to 17 with multiple sclerosis. Each CDR3 is given with its conserved first and last residue. The D gene is left open where the match is weak. A row's size may be missing; if present it is once, few, many or a size class.

clone size	D gene	V gene	J gene	CDR3 protein	CDR3 DNA
NA	NA	TRBV7-9	TRBJ1-5	CASSLEPSGPQHF	TGTGCCAGCAGCTTGGAGCCCTCGGGGCCCCAGCATTTT
NA	NA	TRBV5-1	TRBJ2-7	CASSLAKGLGSYEQYF	TGCGCCAGCAGCTTGGCCAAGGGATTGGGCTCCTACGAGCAGTACTTC
NA	NA	TRBV20-1	TRBJ2-7	CSARSRGGYEQYF	TGCAGTGCGAGATCCCGAGGAGGATACGAGCAGTACTTC
NA	TRBD1	TRBV20-1	TRBJ1-5	CSALGQGVGQPQHF	TGCAGTGCGTTGGGACAGGGGGTCGGACAGCCCCAGCATTTT
NA	NA	TRBV20-1	TRBJ2-5	CSARDTLKETQYF	TGCAGTGCTAGAGATACGCTAAAGGAGACCCAGTACTTC
NA	TRBD2	TRBV12-3/TRBV12-4	TRBJ2-6	CASSLLRGDYGANVLTF	TGTGCCAGCAGCCTCCTCCGGGGGGACTATGGGGCCAACGTCCTGACTTTC
NA	NA	TRBV6-5	TRBJ1-1	CASRATGIQAFF	TGTGCCAGCAGGGCTACAGGGATTCAAGCTTTCTTT
NA	NA	TRBV5-1	TRBJ1-2	CASSLLAGIYGYTF	TGCGCCAGCAGCTTGTTGGCGGGGATCTATGGCTACACCTTC
NA	NA	TRBV21-1	TRBJ2-7	CASSKAGTPYEQYF	TGTGCCAGCAGCAAAGCGGGGACACCCTACGAGCAGTACTTC
NA	NA	TRBV9	TRBJ2-1	CASSNTPGHEQFF	TGTGCCAGCAGCAATACACCAGGGCATGAGCAGTTCTTC
NA	NA	TRBV12-3/TRBV12-4	TRBJ2-6	CASSSSWGIWANVLTF	TGTGCCAGCAGTAGTTCTTGGGGGATCTGGGCCAACGTCCTGACTTTC
few	TRBD1	TRBV18	TRBJ1-1	CASSPTGVVTEAFF	TGTGCCAGCTCACCGACAGGGGTGGTCACTGAAGCTTTCTTT
NA	NA	TRBV3-1	TRBJ1-5	CASSQGQEPYQPQHF	TGTGCCAGCAGCCAAGGACAGGAGCCTTATCAGCCCCAGCATTTT
NA	TRBD2	TRBV20-1	TRBJ2-1	CSATLAGGPNEQFF	TGCAGTGCCACACTAGCGGGAGGGCCCAATGAGCAGTTCTTC
few	NA	TRBV12-3/TRBV12-4	TRBJ2-3	CASSQGFWGPGDPDTQYF	TGTGCCAGCAGTCAAGGGTTTTGGGGCCCGGGGGACCCAGATACGCAGTATTTT
NA	NA	TRBV2	TRBJ2-1	CASSELLAIPYNEQFF	TGTGCCAGCAGTGAGTTGCTAGCGATCCCGTACAATGAGCAGTTCTTC
few	TRBD1	TRBV7-8	TRBJ2-5	CASSPGTGVETQYF	TGTGCCAGCAGCCCAGGGACAGGGGTAGAGACCCAGTACTTC
many	TRBD1	TRBV20-1	TRBJ2-7	CSASGGGYEQYF	TGCAGTGCGTCAGGGGGCGGGTACGAGCAGTACTTC
NA	NA	TRBV29-1	TRBJ1-1	CSVMFRAAPAFF	TGCAGCGTTATGTTTCGCGCGGCACCGGCTTTCTTT
NA	TRBD1	TRBV5-5	TRBJ2-7	CASSSGTGPYEQYF	TGTGCCAGCAGCTCCGGGACAGGGCCCTACGAGCAGTACTTC
NA	NA	TRBV20-1	TRBJ2-5	CSARDGAGLETQYF	TGCAGTGCTAGAGACGGAGCTGGTTTGGAGACCCAGTACTTC
NA	NA	TRBV12-5	TRBJ1-4	CASGSNEKLFF	TGTGCTAGTGGTTCTAATGAAAAACTGTTTTTT
few	NA	TRBV20-1	TRBJ2-7	CSARDLRRLNSYEQYF	TGCAGTGCTAGAGATCTCAGGCGACTGAACTCCTACGAGCAGTACTTC
NA	NA	TRBV5-6	TRBJ2-4	CASSRENIQYF	TGTGCCAGCAGCCGAGAAAACATTCAGTACTTC
NA	NA	TRBV30	TRBJ2-5	CAWSATVETQYF	TGTGCCTGGAGTGCGACTGTGGAGACCCAGTACTTC
NA	NA	TRBV27	TRBJ1-2	CASSLSTVGDYGYTF	TGTGCCAGCAGTTTATCCACGGTGGGGGACTATGGCTACACCTTC